A single sample gave rise to the 5 T cell receptor beta chains below, sequenced in a study of EBV T-cell therapy then PD-1 blockade in nasopharyngeal carcinoma. No antigen has been assigned to these receptors. The treatment was: AdE1-LMPpoly-expanded autologous EBV-specific T-cell therapy followed by anti-PD-1 nivolumab. TCRdb's table, derived via immunoSEQ multiplex PCR, lists solely in-frame clones and lacks some. The table has 22,000 or so clones, about 79% seen once. The source was CD8+ T cells from blood, collected at day -245 from a patient whose treatment included autologous EBV-specific T cells and nivolumab. These TCRs come from a man in his forties with nasopharyngeal carcinoma.

This clone was seen a handful of times. V and J are TRBV27 and TRBJ2-5; no clear D gene. Per the germline V gene, CDR1 is MNHEY and CDR2 is SMNVEV (reference sequence). Trimming stripped 3 bases from V and 2 bases from J, with 10 bases between. This CDR3 has 14 amino acids. The CDR3 coding sequence is TGTGCCAGCAGTTTTATAGATAAACAAGAGACCCAGTACTTC. The encoded protein is CASSFIDKQETQYF.

The rearrangement links TRBV2 to TRBJ2-4; a possible D gene is TRBD1 (6 bases). CDR1 and CDR2 from the germline V gene are SNHLY and FYNNEI. With 6 bases removed from V and 5 bases from J, the gap between germline ends came to 20 bases. This CDR3 spans 16 amino acids. The CDR3, as DNA: TGTGCCAGCAGCAACATAGGGACACCCTGGGAAAACATTCAGTACTTC. It yields the protein CASSNIGTPWENIQYF.

This chain joins TRBV10-3 and TRBJ1-2, with D unclear. Germline CDR1 reads ENHRY; CDR2 reads SYGVKD. The CDR3 contains 14 residues. The V gene lost 7 bases and the J gene lost 1 base, with 13 bases spanning the gap. The CDR3 nucleotides read TGTGCCATCAAGCAGTCAGGAGTTAACTATGGCTACACCTTC. It specifies CAIKQSGVNYGYTF.

The chain links TRBV4-1 to TRBJ2-2; TRBD1 agrees at 7 bases. The CDR3 is 16 residues long. With V trimmed by 5 bases and J by 0 bases, 6 bases remained unmatched. Germline V lookup: CDR1 MGHRA, CDR2 YSYEKL. The CDR3 bases are TGCGCCAGCAGCTCCCGGGGACAGTCGAACACCGGGGAGCTGTTTTTT. Translated: CASSSRGQSNTGELFF.

This chain joins TRBV7-8 and TRBJ1-1, with D unclear. V lost 5 bases, J lost 2 bases, and 12 bases lay in between. This CDR3 region has 14 residues. From germline, CDR1 is SGHVS and CDR2 FQNEAQ. The CDR3, as DNA: TGTGCCAGCAGCCCCCTAGGACCTAACACTGAAGCTTTCTTT. Its translation is CASSPLGPNTEAFF. The variable domain in full, completed from reference TRBV7-8 and TRBJ1-1, reads GAGVSQSPRYKVAKRGQDVALRCDPISGHVSLFWYQQALGQGPEFLTYFQNEAQLDKSGLPSDRFFAERPEGSVSTLKIQRTQQEDSAVYLCASSPLGPNTEAFFGQGTRLTVV.